This T cell receptor (beta chain) came from a study of spatial heterogeneity in lung cancer. Whole-study findings and limits: Resection saw ubiquitous expanded tumor TCRs appear in blood more than follow-up did.

This CDR3 has 15 residues. V was trimmed by 2 bases and J by 5 bases, leaving 15 bases between them. Germline assignment: CDR1 SNHLY and CDR2 FYNNEI. Every cDNA TCR molecule received its own unique molecular identifier. TCRdb recomputed calls from the 5' RACE reads with MiXCR, one row per CDR3 protein. The sample lists about 38,000 distinct CDR3 sequences, roughly 5% seen once, with about a quarter in the top ten. Time point reported: sample taken at primary tumor resection. Researchers sequenced whole RNA taken from tumor, nontumor lung or frozen PBMC without sorting. Donation came from approximately 69 patients with untreated early-stage non-small cell lung cancer. This clonotype was seen repeatedly, ten times or more. The antigen remains undetermined.

This sample comprised PBMCs, obtained at surgery. The origin of this receptor is a female donor with early-stage non-small cell lung cancer. The chain uses TRBV2 and TRBJ1-1; maybe TRBD1 (5 bases). The CDR3 sequence: CASSETVGWGTEAFF. As DNA, the CDR3 is TGTGCCAGCAGTGAAACGGTGGGCTGGGGGACTGAAGCTTTCTTT.